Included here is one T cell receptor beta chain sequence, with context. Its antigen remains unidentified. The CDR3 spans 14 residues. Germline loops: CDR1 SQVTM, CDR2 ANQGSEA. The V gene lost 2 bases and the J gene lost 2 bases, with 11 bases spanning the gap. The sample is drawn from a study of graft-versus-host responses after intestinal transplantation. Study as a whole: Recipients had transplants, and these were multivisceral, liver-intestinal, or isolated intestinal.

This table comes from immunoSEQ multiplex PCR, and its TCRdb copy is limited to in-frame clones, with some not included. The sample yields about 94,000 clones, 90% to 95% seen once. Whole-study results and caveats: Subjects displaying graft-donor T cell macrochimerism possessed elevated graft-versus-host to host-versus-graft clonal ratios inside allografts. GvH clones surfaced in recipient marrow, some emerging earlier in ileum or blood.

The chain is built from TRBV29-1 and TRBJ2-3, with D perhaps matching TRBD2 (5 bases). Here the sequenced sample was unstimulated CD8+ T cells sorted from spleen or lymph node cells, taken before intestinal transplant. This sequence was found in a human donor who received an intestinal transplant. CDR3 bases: TGCAGCGTTGAACAGGAGGAGGCCACAGATACGCAGTATTTT. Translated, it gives CSVEQEEATDTQYF.